The next 7 T cell receptor beta chains were all read from a single sample in a study of identical twins. TCRdb reprocessed the 5' RACE reads via MiXCR and lists one record per CDR3 protein. The sample yields 1.5 million or so distinct CDR3 sequences, under 35% seen once. Sequenced sample: cord blood. All receptors derive from a newborn girl in good health.

The rearrangement uses TRBV20-1 and TRBJ2-3, with a weak D call TRBD1 (5 bases). Germline assignment: CDR1 DFQATT and CDR2 SNEGSKA (reference sequence). The ends were cut back, 3 bases at V and 2 bases at J, with 9 bases in the middle. This CDR3 has 13 residues. The CDR3 region is CSASKTATDTQYF. DNA for the CDR3: TGCAGTGCTAGCAAGACAGCCACAGATACGCAGTATTTT.

A few counts support this clonotype. The CDR3 DNA reads TGTGCCACCTCGAACGGTGAAGAGCAGTACTTC. Its protein product is CATSNGEEQYF. V usage is TRBV2 and J usage is TRBJ2-4; D is uncertain. The length of the CDR3 is 11 residues. V lost 10 bases, J lost 13 bases, and 17 bases lay in between. Germline V gives CDR1 SNHLY, CDR2 FYNNEI.

This chain uses TRBV12-3 or TRBV12-4 with TRBJ1-5; D not resolved. The CDR3 totals 15 residues. Trimming cost V 3 bases and J 0 bases, with 9 bases left between them. The DNA for the CDR3 is TGTGCCAGCAGTTTGATTCCAGCTAGCAATCAGCCCCAGCATTTT. This codes for CASSLIPASNQPQHF.

In this sample, this clonotype turned up many times. The V and J genes are TRBV9 and TRBJ2-3, with 8 bases that match TRBD2. CDR1 and CDR2 (germline): SGDLS, YYNGEE. The CDR3 runs 14 residues. The junction had 5 bases not matched to a gene; V was cut back by 4 bases and J by 4 bases. The CDR3 sequence is CASSPLGGADTQYF. In DNA form, the CDR3 reads TGTGCCAGCAGCCCCCTCGGGGGGGCAGATACGCAGTATTTT. The complete variable domain, with remaining parts taken from reference TRBV9 and TRBJ2-3, reads DSGVTQTPKHLITATGQRVTLRCSPRSGDLSVYWYQQSLDQGLQFLIQYYNGEERAKGNILERFSAQQFPDLHSELNLSSLELGDSALYFCASSPLGGADTQYFGPGTRLTVL.

The table lists this clonotype with many counts. V and J are TRBV5-1 and TRBJ2-5; D unclear. The CDR3 contains 12 residues. Germline V gene sequence: CDR1 SGHRS, CDR2 YFSETQ. The V end was cut by 1 base, the J end by 1 base, with 2 bases between. CDR3 coding DNA: TGCGCCAGCAGCTTGACCCAAGAGACCCAGTACTTC. Amino acids: CASSLTQETQYF.

This clonotype was counted only a few times. The gene calls are TRBV27 and TRBJ2-1, with TRBD2 matching over 13 bases. Unmatched junction bases numbered 8, after V lost 6 bases and J lost 3 bases. Germline values: CDR1 MNHEY, CDR2 SMNVEV (reference sequence). The length of the CDR3 is 17 residues. CDR3 coding DNA: TGTGCCAGCAGAGGGACTAGCGGGATCCCTCTCTACAATGAGCAGTTCTTC. Its protein is CASRGTSGIPLYNEQFF.

The V and J genes are TRBV20-1 and TRBJ2-3, with 7 bases matching TRBD2. The length of the CDR3 is 15 residues. The V gene's germline CDR1 is DFQATT and CDR2 SNEGSKA (reference sequence). Trimming cost V 6 bases and J 5 bases; bases outside gene matches: 14. CDR3 protein: CSASGMAGVEDTQYF. The CDR3 nucleotides read TGCAGTGCCTCTGGGATGGCGGGGGTGGAAGATACGCAGTATTTT.